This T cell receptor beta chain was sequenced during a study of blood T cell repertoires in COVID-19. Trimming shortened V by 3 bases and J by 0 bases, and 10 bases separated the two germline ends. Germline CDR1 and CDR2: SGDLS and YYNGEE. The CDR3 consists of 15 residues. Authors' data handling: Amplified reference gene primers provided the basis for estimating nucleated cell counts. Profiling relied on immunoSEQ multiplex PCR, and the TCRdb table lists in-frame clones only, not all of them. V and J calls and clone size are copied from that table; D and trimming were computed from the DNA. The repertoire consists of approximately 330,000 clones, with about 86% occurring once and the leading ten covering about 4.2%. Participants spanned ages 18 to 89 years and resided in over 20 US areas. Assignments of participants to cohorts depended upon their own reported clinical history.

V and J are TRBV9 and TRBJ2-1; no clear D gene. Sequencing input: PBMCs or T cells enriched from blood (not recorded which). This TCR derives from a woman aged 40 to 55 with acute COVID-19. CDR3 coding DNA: TGTGCCAGCAGCGAAAGCCGAAACTCCTACAATGAGCAGTTCTTC. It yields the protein CASSESRNSYNEQFF.